One and the same sample provided the 9 T cell receptor beta chains below, sequenced in a study of cytomegalovirus exposure and HLA in healthy donors. This PCR relied on a set of 60 Vbeta primers and 13 Jbeta primers. Clones were read by immunoSEQ multiplex PCR, and TCRdb kept only the in-frame ones, dropping some. The profile shows approximately 130,000 clones, 65% to 85% of them singletons. Material: PBMCs. Receptors originate from a boy aged 10-17 years in good health and CMV-seronegative.

The J gene is TRBJ1-6, the V gene TRBV4-3; D may be TRBD1 (6 bases). CDR3 size: 16 residues. V was trimmed by 0 bases and J by 5 bases, leaving 11 bases between them. CDR1 LGHNA and CDR2 YSLEER come from the germline V gene. The CDR3 is CASSQDLGANNSPLHF. In DNA form, the CDR3 reads TGCGCCAGCAGCCAAGACCTGGGGGCAAATAATTCACCCCTCCACTTT.

The chain combines TRBV7-2 with TRBJ2-1; D possibly corresponds to TRBD2 (6 bases). The length of the CDR3 is 17 residues. Trimming took off 5 bases at V and 2 bases at J, with 19 bases between the two ends. CDR1 is SGHTA, CDR2 FQGNSA, per germline. CDR3 sequence (DNA): TGTGCCAGCAGCCGGCGAGAGGGACTCTCCACCTACAATGAGCAGTTCTTC. Translated: CASSRREGLSTYNEQFF.

The chain uses TRBV5-1 and TRBJ2-7; D might be TRBD1 (5 bases). V lost 0 bases and J lost 2, with 9 bases in between. CDR3 size: 14 residues. Germline-derived CDR1 and CDR2 are SGHRS and YFSETQ. This CDR3 is CASSLGPGTYEQYF. In DNA, the CDR3 is TGCGCCAGCAGCTTGGGGCCAGGGACCTACGAGCAGTACTTC. The full variable domain, its missing parts supplied by reference TRBV5-1 and TRBJ2-7, is KAGVTQTPRYLIKTRGQQVTLSCSPISGHRSVSWYQQTPGQGLQFLFEYFSETQRNKGNFPGRFSGRQFSNSRSEMNVSTLELGDSALYLCASSLGPGTYEQYFGPGTRLTVT.

The rearrangement links TRBV7-9 to TRBJ1-2; D is ambiguous. This CDR3 spans 14 amino acids. V gave up 2 bases and J gave up 8 bases, with 15 bases separating them. The germline V gene has CDR1 SEHNR and CDR2 FQNEAQ (reference sequence). The CDR3 is CASSLSLEVGGYTF. The CDR3, as DNA: TGTGCCAGCAGCTTATCCCTCGAGGTCGGAGGCTACACCTTC. Together with reference TRBV7-9 and TRBJ1-2, the CDR3 gives the full variable domain: DTGVSQNPRHKITKRGQNVTFRCDPISEHNRLYWYRQTLGQGPEFLTYFQNEAQLEKSRLLSDRFSAERPKGSFSTLEIQRTEQGDSAMYLCASSLSLEVGGYTFGSGTRLTVV.

The CDR3 sequence: CASSDRDRVDYEQYF. CDR3 nucleotides: TGTGCCAGCAGTGACCGGGACAGGGTAGATTACGAGCAGTACTTC. V is TRBV6-1 and J is TRBJ2-7, with TRBD1 matching over 9 bases. Germline V lookup: CDR1 MNHNS, CDR2 SASEGT. This CDR3 is 15 amino acids long. After removal of 3 bases from V and 4 bases from J, the junction contained 7 bases not matched to a gene.

The J gene is TRBJ2-2, the V gene TRBV5-4, with 10 bases that match TRBD2. The V gene end was trimmed by 4 bases and the J gene end by 2 bases; junction bases not matched to a gene: 5. The CDR3 runs 16 residues. Germline CDR1 SGHNT, CDR2 YYREEE (reference sequence). CDR3 protein: CASSPGLARNTGELFF. In DNA form, the CDR3 reads TGTGCCAGCAGCCCGGGACTAGCGCGTAACACCGGGGAGCTGTTTTTT. The variable domain in full, completed from reference TRBV5-4 and TRBJ2-2, reads ETGVTQSPTHLIKTRGQQVTLRCSSQSGHNTVSWYQQALGQGPQFIFQYYREEENGRGNFPPRFSGLQFPNYSSELNVNALELDDSALYLCASSPGLARNTGELFFGEGSRLTVL.

CDR3 coding DNA: TGTGCCAGTAGTATGTTGGGGGGGCGCGGTCAGCCCCAGCATTTT. It specifies CASSMLGGRGQPQHF. The J gene is TRBJ1-5, the V gene TRBV19; weak D call: TRBD1 (6 bases). With 3 bases removed from V and 6 bases from J, the gap between germline ends came to 15 bases. Germline V gene lookup returns CDR1 LNHDA and CDR2 SQIVND (reference sequence). CDR3 length equals 15 residues.

The V and J genes are TRBV12-1 and TRBJ2-3; the table calls TRBD2, which could not be checked here. TRBV12-1 is recorded as a pseudogene. This CDR3 is 17 amino acids long. This chain's CDR3 is CASSAITSGSGTDTQYF. CDR3 in DNA: TGTGCCAGCAGCGCAATAACTAGCGGGAGTGGCACAGATACGCAGTATTTT.

This chain connects TRBV30 to TRBJ2-7, with D possibly being TRBD1 (6 bases). The germline V gene has CDR1 GTSNPN and CDR2 SVGIG (reference sequence). Deletions cut 6 bases from V and 0 bases from J, with 12 bases between. The length of the CDR3 is 13 residues. The CDR3 bases are TGTGCCTGCAGGACAGTTAACTCCTACGAGCAGTACTTC. Protein sequence: CACRTVNSYEQYF.